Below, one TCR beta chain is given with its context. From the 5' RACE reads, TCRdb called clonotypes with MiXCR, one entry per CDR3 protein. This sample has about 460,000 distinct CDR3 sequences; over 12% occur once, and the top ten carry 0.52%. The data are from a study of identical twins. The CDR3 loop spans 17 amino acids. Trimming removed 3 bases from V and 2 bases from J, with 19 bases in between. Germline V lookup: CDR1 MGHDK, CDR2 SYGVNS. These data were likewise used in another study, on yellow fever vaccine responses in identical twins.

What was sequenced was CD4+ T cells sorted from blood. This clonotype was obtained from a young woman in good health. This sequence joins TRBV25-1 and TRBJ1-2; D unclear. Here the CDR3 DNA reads TGTGCCAGCAGTGAGGTATTGAAGGAGAAAGGAAACTATGGCTACACCTTC. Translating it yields CASSEVLKEKGNYGYTF.